This TCR beta chain was profiled in a study of somatic mutations in cytotoxic T cells in rheumatoid arthritis. In the study overall: Several of the V beta antibody-stained T-cell populations were flow-sorted at nearly 100% purity; V beta1+ cells were among them and were sequenced for TCRB. General study findings and limits: No significant CD8+ T-cell clonality difference was found between rheumatoid arthritis patients and age-matched controls. TRBV07 showed slight underrepresentation in rheumatoid arthritis patients, unadjusted for multiple comparisons.

As concerns this clone: The antigen remains unidentified.

Healthy control participants comprised blood donors of median age approximately 51 years (range 21-70), of whom 45% to 55% were female. Sequencing was performed with immunoSEQ multiplex PCR; in TCRdb, only in-frame clones are kept and a portion is missing. The data show approximately 33,000 clones, with about 80% seen just once and about 3.2% held by the top ten. V was cut by 7 bases and J by 2 bases, with 14 bases left in between. Germline lookup yields CDR1 SNHLY and CDR2 FYNNEI. There are 15 residues in the CDR3. Sequences were obtained from CD8+ T cells sorted from blood. The J gene is TRBJ1-4, the V gene TRBV2, with D unclear. This receptor was identified in a man between 40 and 49 years old in good health. The CDR3 loop is CASIRGTTTNEKLFF. The CDR3 DNA sequence: TGTGCCAGCATCCGAGGAACAACCACTAATGAAAAACTGTTTTTT. The variable domain in full, with the rest retrieved from reference TRBV2 and TRBJ1-4, is EPEVTQTPSHQVTQMGQEVILRCVPISNHLYFYWYRQILGQKVEFLVSFYNNEISEKSEIFDDQFSVERPDGSNFTLKIRSTKLEDSAMYFCASIRGTTTNEKLFFGSGTQLSVL.